The 11 T cell receptor beta chains listed next were all sequenced from one sample in a study of monozygotic twins with inflammatory bowel disease (dated by TCRdb to between 2018 and 2021). Libraries were made using 5' RACE. TCRdb names Illumina HiSeq 2500 as the instrument used. The reads underwent TCRdb reprocessing, giving one record for each CDR3 protein sequence and no DNA. The sample table holds 400,000 to 500,000 distinct CDR3 sequences. The leading ten clones occupy 2% to 2.5% of the sample. The sequencing input was blood. These receptors were collected from a human donor with ulcerative colitis or Crohn's disease, or a healthy co-twin of an affected twin (not recorded which).

V is TRBV6-2 or TRBV6-3 and J is TRBJ1-2; lacking DNA, the TRBD1 call made by TCRdb goes unchecked. Germline-derived CDR1 and CDR2 are MNHEY and SVGEGT. The CDR3 runs to 15 residues. This chain's CDR3 is CASSRTQGAGGGYTF.

The chain uses TRBV30 and TRBJ2-2. Germline V gene data show CDR1 as GTSNPN and CDR2 as SVGIG (reference sequence). The CDR3 runs 14 residues. The CDR3 reads CAWSAGVRAGELFF.

The rearrangement links TRBV25-1 to TRBJ1-3; TCRdb designates TRBD1, a call that cannot be tested without DNA. This CDR3 spans 16 amino acids. In germline, CDR1 is MGHDK, CDR2 SYGVNS. CDR3 amino acids: CASSEPRDNFGNTIYF.

The rearrangement uses TRBV3-1 and TRBJ2-5; TCRdb selects TRBD2, and the lack of DNA leaves this call unchecked. Germline CDR1 LGHDT, CDR2 YNNKEL (reference sequence). CDR3 length equals 18 residues. CDR3: CASSQLASGGAVGETQYF.

V gene TRBV3-1 combines with J gene TRBJ2-6; TCRdb names TRBD1, which stays unverified in the absence of DNA. The length of the CDR3 is 15 residues. Germline V gene lookup returns CDR1 LGHDT and CDR2 YNNKEL (reference sequence). The CDR3 region is CASSQRGAGANVLTF.

This sequence joins TRBV5-6 and TRBJ2-7; the D call from TCRdb, TRBD2, cannot be confirmed without DNA. CDR1 SGHDT and CDR2 YYEEEE come from the germline V gene. This CDR3 is built from 15 residues. CDR3 sequence reads: CASSSLGTQSYEQYF. The whole variable domain, filled in from reference TRBV5-6 and TRBJ2-7, reads DAGVTQSPTHLIKTRGQQVTLRCSPKSGHDTVSWYQQALGQGPQFIFQYYEEEERQRGNFPDRFSGHQFPNYSSELNVNALLLGDSALYLCASSSLGTQSYEQYFGPGTRLTVT.

The chain combines TRBV30 with TRBJ1-2; the D gene TCRdb calls, TRBD1, cannot be checked with no DNA. The CDR3 extends over 11 amino acids. CDR1 GTSNPN and CDR2 SVGIG come from the germline V gene (reference sequence). The CDR3 loop reads CAWMGTYGYTF.

V gene TRBV5-1 combines with J gene TRBJ2-1; TCRdb indicates TRBD1, and absent DNA this call remains unverified. This CDR3 region has 13 residues. CDR1 is SGHRS, CDR2 YFSETQ, per germline. The CDR3 is CASSFTGLTEQFF.

The CDR3 sequence: CASSLTDGSTGELFF. The V gene is TRBV5-1, the J gene TRBJ2-2. Germline values: CDR1 SGHRS, CDR2 YFSETQ. The CDR3 spans 15 residues.

J is TRBJ1-2 and V is TRBV9. The CDR3 totals 12 residues. Germline CDR1 and CDR2: SGDLS and YYNGEE. The CDR3 reads CASSVGSYGYTF. Drawing the rest from reference TRBV9 and TRBJ1-2, the complete variable domain is DSGVTQTPKHLITATGQRVTLRCSPRSGDLSVYWYQQSLDQGLQFLIQYYNGEERAKGNILERFSAQQFPDLHSELNLSSLELGDSALYFCASSVGSYGYTFGSGTRLTVV.

The chain links TRBV19 to TRBJ1-1; lacking DNA, the TRBD1 call made by TCRdb goes unchecked. The CDR3 covers 13 residues. CDR1 is LNHDA and CDR2 is SQIVND in the germline V gene (reference sequence). CDR3 sequence: CASTMGSRTEAFF.